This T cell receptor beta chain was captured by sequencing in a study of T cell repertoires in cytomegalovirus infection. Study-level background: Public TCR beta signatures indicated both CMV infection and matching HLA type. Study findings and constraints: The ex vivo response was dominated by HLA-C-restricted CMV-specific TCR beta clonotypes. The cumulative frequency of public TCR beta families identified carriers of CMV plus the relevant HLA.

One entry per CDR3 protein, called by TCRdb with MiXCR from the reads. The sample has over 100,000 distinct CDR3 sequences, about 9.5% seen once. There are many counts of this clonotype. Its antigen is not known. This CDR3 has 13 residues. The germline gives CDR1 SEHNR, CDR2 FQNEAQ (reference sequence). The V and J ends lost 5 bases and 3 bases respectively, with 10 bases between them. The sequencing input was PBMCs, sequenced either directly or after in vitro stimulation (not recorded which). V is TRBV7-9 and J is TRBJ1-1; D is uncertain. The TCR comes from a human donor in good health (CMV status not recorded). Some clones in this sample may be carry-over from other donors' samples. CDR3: CASSERTYTEAFF. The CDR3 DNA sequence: TGTGCCAGCAGCGAGAGAACCTACACTGAAGCTTTCTTT.